These 26 T cell receptor beta chains share one sample of origin, sequenced in a study of T cell responses to AZD1222 COVID-19 vaccine. The data were produced by immunoSEQ multiplex PCR, yet TCRdb's version contains in-frame clones alone and is incomplete. The table includes approximately 150,000 clones, approximately 93% detected once. Specimen: peripheral blood, collected on day 0 of MenACWY control vaccination. These receptors were taken from an adult in good health.

This clone was recorded once. This chain joins TRBV7-2 and TRBJ2-7; tentative D call: TRBD2 (6 bases). Trimming stripped 1 base from V and 4 bases from J, with 11 bases between. The V gene's germline CDR1 is SGHTA and CDR2 FQGNSA. This CDR3 comprises 14 residues. This chain's CDR3 is CASSLVEGLYEQYF. CDR3 nucleotides: TGTGCCAGCAGCTTAGTGGAGGGTCTGTACGAGCAGTACTTC.

The V and J genes are TRBV30 and TRBJ1-5; weak D call: TRBD1 (5 bases). Germline V gene data show CDR1 as GTSNPN and CDR2 as SVGIG (reference sequence). The V end was cut by 3 bases, the J end by 3 bases, with 9 bases between. The CDR3 extends over 13 amino acids. This CDR3 reads CAWSPGPNQPQHF. The CDR3 DNA reads TGTGCCTGGAGCCCAGGGCCCAATCAGCCCCAGCATTTT.

This clone was found many times. This chain uses TRBV6-1 with TRBJ2-7; perhaps TRBD1 as D (6 bases). Deletions cut 1 base from V and 3 bases from J, with 13 bases between. CDR1 is MNHNS, CDR2 SASEGT, per germline. The CDR3 consists of 15 residues. The CDR3 region is CASSEETGNYYEQYF. The CDR3 nucleotides are TGTGCCAGCAGTGAAGAGACAGGTAACTACTACGAGCAGTACTTC.

The chain carries TRBV28 and TRBJ1-5; D possibly corresponds to TRBD1 (5 bases). Germline loops: CDR1 MDHEN, CDR2 SYDVKM. With 0 bases removed from V and 0 bases from J, the gap between germline ends came to 12 bases. The CDR3 is 17 residues long. The CDR3 nucleotides read TGTGCCAGCAGTTTATGGCTTGGCAGGGATAGCAATCAGCCCCAGCATTTT. The encoded protein is CASSLWLGRDSNQPQHF.

The V call is TRBV4-3, the J call TRBJ1-2; D is ambiguous. Germline V gene lookup returns CDR1 LGHNA and CDR2 YSLEER. The CDR3 runs to 14 residues. Trimming removed 0 bases from V and 4 bases from J, with 9 bases in between. CDR3 loop: CASSQDRTSYGYTF. The CDR3 bases are TGCGCCAGCAGCCAAGACAGGACCTCCTATGGCTACACCTTC.

The genes are TRBV6-5 and TRBJ2-3, with 7 bases identical to TRBD2. This CDR3 region has 14 residues. Germline CDR1 reads MNHEY; CDR2 reads SVGAGI. The V and J ends lost 3 bases and 6 bases, in that order; junction bases with no gene match: 6. The CDR3 sequence is CASSYWGRADTQYF. CDR3 DNA: TGTGCCAGCAGTTATTGGGGGAGGGCGGATACGCAGTATTTT.

The chain has TRBV3-1 (or the pseudogene TRBV3-2) and TRBJ1-2; D is unresolved. Between the trimmed V and J ends, which lost 0 bases and 6 bases, there was a span of 8 bases. The CDR3 extends over 13 amino acids. Germline V CDR1 and CDR2: LGHDT, YNNKEL (reference sequence). The CDR3 DNA follows: TGTGCCAGCAGCCAAGAAGCTGGCAATGGCTACACCTTC. Translating it yields CASSQEAGNGYTF.

This chain uses TRBV11-2 with TRBJ2-3; D remains unclear. The germline CDR1 and CDR2 sequences are SGHAT and FQNNGV. Trimming removed 6 bases from V and 2 bases from J, with 12 bases in between. The CDR3 is made up of 14 amino acids. The CDR3 bases are TGTGCCAGCAGTTTATCGAGGTCCACAGATACGCAGTATTTT. Its translation: CASSLSRSTDTQYF.

In DNA form, the CDR3 reads TGTGCCAGTAGTATCCGTACTAGCGGGGGGGCCGGTGAGCAGTTCTTC. It yields the protein CASSIRTSGGAGEQFF. The V and J genes are TRBV19 and TRBJ2-1, with 13 bases fitting TRBD2. V lost 3 bases and J lost 9; bases outside the gene matches: 8. This CDR3 contains 16 residues. CDR1 LNHDA and CDR2 SQIVND come from the germline V gene (reference sequence).

The chain uses TRBV30 and TRBJ1-2; TRBD1 might be the D (6 bases). Germline V lookup: CDR1 GTSNPN, CDR2 SVGIG (reference sequence). The CDR3 runs to 13 residues. V was cut by 3 bases and J by 4 bases, with 12 bases left in between. As DNA, the CDR3 is TGTGCCTGGAGCCCGGGACAAATCTATGGCTACACCTTC. It encodes CAWSPGQIYGYTF.

The V call is TRBV2, the J call TRBJ1-5; 8 bases fit TRBD1. Trimming cost V 4 bases and J 0 bases; bases outside gene matches: 8. Germline values: CDR1 SNHLY, CDR2 FYNNEI. The CDR3 is 17 residues long. The CDR3 sequence is CASSGSGQGHSNQPQHF. The CDR3 region has the DNA TGTGCCAGCAGTGGGTCCGGACAGGGTCATAGCAATCAGCCCCAGCATTTT.

The chain's CDR3 is CASSQDPPRGEDSPLHF. As DNA, the CDR3 is TGCGCCAGCAGCCAAGACCCGCCGCGGGGGGAGGATTCACCCCTCCACTTT. The chain recombines TRBV4-3 with TRBJ1-6, with D maybe TRBD1 (5 bases). The CDR3 covers 17 residues. Germline V lookup: CDR1 LGHNA, CDR2 YSLEER. The V and J ends lost 0 bases and 8 bases respectively, with 17 bases between them.

This clone has a single count. The rearrangement uses TRBV7-9 and TRBJ2-5; 12 bases fit TRBD2. Germline CDR1 and CDR2: SEHNR and FQNEAQ (reference sequence). Trimming at V came to 5 bases and at J to 5 bases, leaving 9 bases not matched to a gene. CDR3 length: 16 amino acids. The CDR3 here is CASSPGLAGSFETQYF. The CDR3 DNA reads TGTGCCAGCAGCCCAGGACTAGCGGGATCTTTCGAGACCCAGTACTTC.

The chain uses TRBV27 and TRBJ2-7; D is possibly TRBD1 (5 bases). The CDR3 sequence is 14 residues long. In germline, CDR1 is MNHEY, CDR2 SMNVEV (reference sequence). V lost 8 bases, J lost 2 bases, and 16 bases lay in between. The CDR3 sequence: CASSQDRAAYEQYF. CDR3 coding DNA: TGTGCCAGCTCCCAAGACAGAGCCGCCTACGAGCAGTACTTC.

The rearrangement joins TRBV5-1 to TRBJ1-6; D call uncertain. Germline CDR1 and CDR2: SGHRS and YFSETQ. The CDR3 length is 16 residues. V gave up 4 bases and J gave up 4 bases, with 15 bases separating them. CDR3 coding DNA: TGCGCCAGCAGCCCGGGAGGTTCATTATATAATTCACCCCTCCACTTT. Its translation: CASSPGGSLYNSPLHF.

The V gene is TRBV21-1, the J gene TRBJ1-2. TRBV21-1 is given as a pseudogene. The CDR3 has 13 amino acids. The CDR3 spells CASRREGRIGYTF. The CDR3, as DNA: TGTGCCAGCAGGCGGGAGGGGCGAATTGGCTACACCTTC.

The genes are TRBV6-5 and TRBJ1-1, with TRBD1 identical over 7 bases. The length of the CDR3 is 13 residues. After removal of 10 bases from V and 6 bases from J, the junction contained 11 bases not matched to a gene. CDR1 is MNHEY, CDR2 SVGAGI, per germline. The CDR3 loop is CAILLQGRPEAFF. As DNA, the CDR3 is TGTGCCATCCTACTACAGGGGAGGCCTGAAGCTTTCTTT.

The CDR3 DNA reads TGCGCCAGCAGCCAAGATTTCGGGCAGGGGCCTGACGAGCAGTACTTC. As protein: CASSQDFGQGPDEQYF. The chain has TRBV4-3 and TRBJ2-7; tentative D call: TRBD1 (6 bases). Germline V gene lookup returns CDR1 LGHNA and CDR2 YSLEER. Trimming removed 0 bases from V and 5 bases from J, with 17 bases in between. The CDR3 sequence is 16 residues long.

The chain links TRBV7-3 to TRBJ2-2; 7 bases agree with TRBD2. V was clipped by 5 bases and J by 6 bases; unmatched bases: 6. Germline V gene sequence: CDR1 SGHTA, CDR2 FQGTGA. The CDR3 runs to 14 residues. CDR3 region: CASSIREGPGELFF. As DNA, the CDR3 is TGTGCCAGCAGCATTAGGGAGGGCCCCGGGGAGCTGTTTTTT.

The V call is TRBV12-3 or TRBV12-4, the J call TRBJ1-2, with 7 bases lining up with TRBD1. Trimming removed 5 bases from V and 5 bases from J; junction bases left unmatched: 2. The CDR3 is 12 amino acids. The CDR3 DNA follows: TGTGCCAGCAGTGACAGGGAATATGGCTACACCTTC. It yields the protein CASSDREYGYTF.

The chain is built from TRBV14 and TRBJ1-1, with 9 bases aligning to TRBD1. The CDR3 runs 15 residues. The V gene end was trimmed by 4 bases and the J gene end by 5 bases; junction bases not matched to a gene: 8. Germline-derived CDR1 and CDR2 are SGHDN and FVKESK. CDR3 protein: CASSLRTGVWTEAFF. The CDR3 nucleotides read TGTGCCAGCAGCCTGAGGACAGGGGTGTGGACTGAAGCTTTCTTT.

The chain couples TRBV6-5 to TRBJ2-1; D is unclear. This CDR3 contains 15 residues. Between the trimmed V and J ends, which lost 6 bases and 8 bases, there was a span of 20 bases. Looked up from germline, CDR1 is MNHEY and CDR2 is SVGAGI. The CDR3: CASSRTFFLDDEQFF. The CDR3 nucleotides read TGTGCCAGCAGCCGAACATTCTTTTTGGACGATGAGCAGTTCTTC.

The chain combines TRBV11-2 with TRBJ2-2; D might be TRBD2 (5 bases). In germline, CDR1 is SGHAT, CDR2 FQNNGV. The V end lost 6 bases, the J end lost 6 bases, and 14 bases lay between the germline ends. This CDR3 region has 14 residues. The CDR3 here is CASRRGFVAGELFF. The CDR3, as DNA: TGTGCCAGCAGACGGGGTTTCGTGGCCGGGGAGCTGTTTTTT.

The V gene is TRBV11-2, the J gene TRBJ2-7; 8 nucleotides align to TRBD2. Germline CDR1 is SGHAT and CDR2 is FQNNGV. The CDR3 has 15 residues. J lost 7 bases, V lost 5 bases, and 13 bases had no gene match. The CDR3 here is CASSPIREGLREQYF. In DNA, the CDR3 is TGTGCCAGCAGCCCGATACGGGAGGGCCTTCGAGAGCAGTACTTC.

V and J are TRBV6-5 and TRBJ1-5, with D possibly matching TRBD1 (5 bases). There are 13 residues in the CDR3. Trimming took off 10 bases at V and 0 bases at J, with 10 bases between the two ends. Germline lookup yields CDR1 MNHEY and CDR2 SVGAGI. The CDR3, as DNA: TGTGCCACCGGACATATTAGCAATCAGCCCCAGCATTTT. It translates to CATGHISNQPQHF.

This chain's CDR3 is CASSLAGQGVTGELFF. DNA of the CDR3: TGTGCCAGCAGCTTAGCAGGACAGGGGGTCACCGGGGAGCTGTTTTTT. The chain links TRBV7-2 to TRBJ2-2; 10 bases map to TRBD1. Per the germline V gene, CDR1 is SGHTA and CDR2 is FQGNSA. The CDR3 spans 16 residues. The ends lost 0 bases at V and 4 bases at J; junction bases unmatched: 2.